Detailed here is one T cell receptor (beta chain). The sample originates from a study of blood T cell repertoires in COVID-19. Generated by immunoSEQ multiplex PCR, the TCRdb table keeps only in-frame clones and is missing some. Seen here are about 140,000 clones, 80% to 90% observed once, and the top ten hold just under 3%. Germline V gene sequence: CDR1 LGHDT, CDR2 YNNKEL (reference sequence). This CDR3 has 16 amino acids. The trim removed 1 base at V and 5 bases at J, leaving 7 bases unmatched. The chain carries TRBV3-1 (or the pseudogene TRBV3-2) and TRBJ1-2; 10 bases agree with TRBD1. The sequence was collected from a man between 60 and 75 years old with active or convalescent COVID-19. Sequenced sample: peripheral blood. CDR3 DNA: TGTGCCAGCAGCCAAGGGACAGGGGGAAGGTGGTATGGCTACACCTTC. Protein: CASSQGTGGRWYGYTF.